The present T cell receptor beta chain was sequenced within a study of quantifying T cell responses using KT2 cells. Across the whole study: RNA was reverse transcribed with TCR alpha and beta constant-region primers. Study results and limitations: Even the lowest spike-in, about one KT2 cell per 100,000 PBMC, yielded detectable KT2 sequences.

Each cDNA got a UMI-containing oligo ligated at its 3' end. An equimolar mix of RC1.1 and RC1.2 primed the beta chain across TRBC1 and TRBC2. TCRdb reprocessed the UMI-ligation and nested PCR reads via MiXCR and lists one record per CDR3 protein. The sample lists more than 55,000 distinct CDR3 sequences; around an eighth were seen once. With respect to this clonotype: Its antigen is not known.

The CDR3 sequence is 15 residues long. V was pared by 4 bases and J by 8 bases, with 8 bases of the junction left unmatched. Germline loops: CDR1 SGHTA, CDR2 FQGTGA. The sample is PBMC spiked with counted cells of clone KT2. J is TRBJ2-1 and V is TRBV7-3; 10 nucleotides align to TRBD2. The source is a human donor. Sequencing used PBMCs spiked with cells of the T cell clone KT2. CDR3 nucleotides: TGTGCCAGCAGCTCGAGCGGGGGGGCCAGCGATGAGCAGTTCTTC. Its protein product is CASSSSGGASDEQFF. Full variable domain (rest looked up from reference TRBV7-3 and TRBJ2-1): GAGVSQTPSNKVTEKGKYVELRCDPISGHTALYWYRQSLGQGPEFLIYFQGTGAADDSGLPNDRFFAVRPEGSVSTLKIQRTERGDSAVYLCASSSSGGASDEQFFGPGTRLTVL.